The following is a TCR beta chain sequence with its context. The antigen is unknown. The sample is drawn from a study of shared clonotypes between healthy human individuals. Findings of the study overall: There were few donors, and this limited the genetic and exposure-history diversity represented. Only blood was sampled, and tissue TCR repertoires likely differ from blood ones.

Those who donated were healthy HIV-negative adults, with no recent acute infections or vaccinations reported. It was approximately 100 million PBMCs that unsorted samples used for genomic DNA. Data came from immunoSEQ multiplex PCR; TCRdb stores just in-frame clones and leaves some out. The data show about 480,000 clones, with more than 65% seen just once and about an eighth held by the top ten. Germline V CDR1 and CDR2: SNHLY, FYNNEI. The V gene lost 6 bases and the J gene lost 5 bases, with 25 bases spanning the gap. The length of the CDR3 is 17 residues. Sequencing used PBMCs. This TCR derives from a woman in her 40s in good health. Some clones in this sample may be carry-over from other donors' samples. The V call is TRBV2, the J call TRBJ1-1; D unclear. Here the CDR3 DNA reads TGTGCCAGCAGCCGGGAACCCTCACTCCTATCGGGGACTGAAGCTTTCTTT. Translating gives CASSREPSLLSGTEAFF.